This note documents a single T cell receptor (beta chain) sequence. What it recognizes is unknown. Additional DNA sequences in this sample encode the identical CDR3. The sample originates from a study of shared clonotypes between healthy human individuals. Study results and caveats: A handful of donors held about 5% of naive CD4 clonotypes in common.

Deletions cut 0 bases from V and 6 bases from J, with 8 bases between. The CDR3 runs 13 residues. Germline V gene sequence: CDR1 SGDLS, CDR2 YYNGEE. Several immunoSEQ plates received, in even portions, the genomic DNA of each subset. Sequencing used immunoSEQ multiplex PCR; TCRdb keeps in-frame clones, though not all of them. Of 2 million to 2.5 million clones in the sample, 93% were seen once. The chain uses TRBV9 and TRBJ2-3; tentatively, D is TRBD2 (5 bases). The clonotype comes from a man in his late teens or twenties in good health. Some clones in this sample may be carry-over from other donors' samples. The specimen was naive CD4+ T cells from PBMCs. As for subset: CD45RA+ positively selected. The CDR3: CASSVGGSDTQYF. In DNA, the CDR3 is TGTGCCAGCAGCGTAGGAGGGTCTGATACGCAGTATTTT. The variable domain in full, completed from reference TRBV9 and TRBJ2-3, reads DSGVTQTPKHLITATGQRVTLRCSPRSGDLSVYWYQQSLDQGLQFLIQYYNGEERAKGNILERFSAQQFPDLHSELNLSSLELGDSALYFCASSVGGSDTQYFGPGTRLTVL.